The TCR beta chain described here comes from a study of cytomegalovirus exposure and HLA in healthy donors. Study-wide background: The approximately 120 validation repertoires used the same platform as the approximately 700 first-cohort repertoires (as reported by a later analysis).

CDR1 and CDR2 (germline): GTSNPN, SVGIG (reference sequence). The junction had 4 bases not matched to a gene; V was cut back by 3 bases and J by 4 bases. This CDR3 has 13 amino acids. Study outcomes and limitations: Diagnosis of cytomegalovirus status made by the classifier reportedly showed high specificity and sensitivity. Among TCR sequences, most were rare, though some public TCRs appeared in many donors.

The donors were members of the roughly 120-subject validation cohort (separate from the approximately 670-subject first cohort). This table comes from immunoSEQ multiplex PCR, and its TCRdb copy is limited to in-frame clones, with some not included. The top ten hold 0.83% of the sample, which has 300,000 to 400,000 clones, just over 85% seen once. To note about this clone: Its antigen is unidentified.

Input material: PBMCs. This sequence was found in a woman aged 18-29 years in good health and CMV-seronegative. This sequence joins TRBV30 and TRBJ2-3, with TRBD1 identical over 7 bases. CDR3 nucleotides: TGTGCCTGGAGCCGTACAGGGGCAGATACGCAGTATTTT. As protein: CAWSRTGADTQYF.